These 30 T cell receptor beta chains share one sample of origin, sequenced in a study of blood T cell repertoires in COVID-19. Sequencing used immunoSEQ multiplex PCR; TCRdb keeps in-frame clones, though not all of them. The sample lists hundreds of thousands of clones, 82% seen once, with approximately 3.6% in the top ten. Sequencing was performed on PBMCs or T cells enriched from blood (not recorded which). These receptor sequences come from a woman aged 55-75 years who had recovered from COVID-19.

V and J are TRBV7-2 and TRBJ1-4; D gene uncertain. Germline CDR1 SGHTA, CDR2 FQGNSA. The CDR3 runs to 12 residues. Trimming removed 0 bases at V and 12 bases at J, with 8 bases between. In nucleotides, the CDR3 is TGTGCCAGCAGCTTAGCGGCAGGCGAACTGTTTTTT. Amino acids: CASSLAAGELFF.

The genes are TRBV27 and TRBJ2-7; D might be TRBD2 (6 bases). CDR3 length equals 14 residues. CDR1 is MNHEY, CDR2 SMNVEV, per germline (reference sequence). V lost 8 bases and J 6 bases, leaving 20 bases between the germline ends. In DNA form, the CDR3 reads TGTGCCAGCCAAGTAAGACCGGGGGTACGCGAGCAGTACTTC. This sequence encodes CASQVRPGVREQYF.

The rearrangement links TRBV2 to TRBJ2-7; TRBD1 agrees at 10 bases. The V and J ends lost 4 bases and 2 bases, in that order; junction bases with no gene match: 2. The CDR3 consists of 14 residues. Per the germline V gene, CDR1 is SNHLY and CDR2 is FYNNEI. DNA of the CDR3: TGTGCCAGCAGTGCCGGGACAGGGGCCTACGAGCAGTACTTC. Translation: CASSAGTGAYEQYF.

The chain joins TRBV5-1 to TRBJ1-3; D is undetermined. The CDR3 consists of 14 residues. CDR1 is SGHRS, CDR2 YFSETQ, per germline. With 0 bases removed from V and 6 bases from J, the gap between germline ends came to 10 bases. CDR3 loop: CASSLATNVNTIYF. The DNA of the CDR3 is TGCGCCAGCAGCTTGGCCACAAACGTAAACACCATATATTTT.

The chain links TRBV7-6 to TRBJ1-4; D unclear. The CDR3 totals 13 residues. Germline V CDR1 and CDR2: SGHVS, FNYEAQ. Trimming shortened V by 5 bases and J by 7 bases, and 11 bases separated the two germline ends. The CDR3 coding sequence is TGTGCCAGCAGCCTAGGTGAGTGTGAAAAACTGTTTTTT. Protein product: CASSLGECEKLFF.

The chain combines TRBV7-8 with TRBJ1-5; 9 bases agree with TRBD1. CDR3 length: 16 amino acids. V was clipped by 5 bases and J by 7 bases; unmatched bases: 12. The germline V gene has CDR1 SGHVS and CDR2 FQNEAQ. The CDR3 DNA sequence: TGTGCCAGCAGCCCTAGCAGACAGGGGGGAAGGCAGCCCCAGCATTTT. Translation: CASSPSRQGGRQPQHF.

V gene TRBV6-2 or TRBV6-3 combines with J gene TRBJ2-2, with a weak D call TRBD1 (5 bases). The CDR3 is made up of 17 amino acids. Germline V gene data show CDR1 as MNHEY and CDR2 as SVGEGT. The ends were cut back, 4 bases at V and 4 bases at J, with 19 bases in the middle. CDR3 bases: TGTGCCAGCAGTTCCTTGGGGCGGACGGTACGCACCGGGGAGCTGTTTTTT. Protein: CASSSLGRTVRTGELFF.

This clone was counted a few times. The rearrangement uses TRBV3-1 (or the pseudogene TRBV3-2) and TRBJ1-6; maybe TRBD1 (6 bases). CDR3 size: 14 residues. CDR1 is LGHDT, CDR2 YNNKEL, per germline (reference sequence). Trimming took off 1 base at V and 8 bases at J, with 9 bases between the two ends. CDR3 in amino acids: CASSQGQVYSPLHF. The CDR3 region has the DNA TGTGCCAGCAGCCAAGGACAGGTTTATTCACCCCTCCACTTT.

This chain connects TRBV29-1 to TRBJ1-2, with D perhaps TRBD1 (5 bases). The CDR3 runs 12 residues. V lost 3 bases to trimming and J lost 2 bases, with 7 bases between them. Germline V lookup: CDR1 SQVTM, CDR2 ANQGSEA. The CDR3 DNA is TGCAGCGTTGAGCGGGGGAACTATGGCTACACCTTC. Encoded protein: CSVERGNYGYTF. Looking up the rest from reference TRBV29-1 and TRBJ1-2 gives the full variable domain: SAVISQKPSRDICQRGTSLTIQCQVDSQVTMMFWYRQQPGQSLTLIATANQGSEATYESGFVIDKFPISRPNLTFSTLTVSNMSPEDSSIYLCSVERGNYGYTFGSGTRLTVV.

This chain links TRBV25-1 with TRBJ1-1; no definite D call. Trimming removed 3 bases at V and 1 base at J, with 12 bases between. This CDR3 is 15 amino acids long. Per the germline V gene, CDR1 is MGHDK and CDR2 is SYGVNS. This CDR3 reads CASSEIGAGNTEAFF. In DNA, the CDR3 is TGTGCCAGCAGTGAGATTGGCGCGGGGAACACTGAAGCTTTCTTT. Based on the CDR3 plus reference TRBV25-1 and TRBJ1-1, the full variable domain is EADIYQTPRYLVIGTGKKITLECSQTMGHDKMYWYQQDPGMELHLIHYSYGVNSTEKGDLSSESTVSRIRTEHFPLTLESARPSHTSQYLCASSEIGAGNTEAFFGQGTRLTVV.

Only one count was recorded for this clone. The V gene is TRBV19, the J gene TRBJ1-4, with TRBD1 as a possible D gene (5 bases). The CDR3 has 14 amino acids. Trimming shortened V by 2 bases and J by 7 bases, and 11 bases separated the two germline ends. Germline CDR1 LNHDA, CDR2 SQIVND (reference sequence). For the CDR3, the DNA is TGTGCCAGTAGTATAACTCAGGGAGGTGAAAAACTGTTTTTT. This sequence encodes CASSITQGGEKLFF. The full variable domain, with the rest looked up from reference TRBV19 and TRBJ1-4, is DGGITQSPKYLFRKEGQNVTLSCEQNLNHDAMYWYRQDPGQGLRLIYYSQIVNDFQKGDIAEGYSVSREKKESFPLTVTSAQKNPTAFYLCASSITQGGEKLFFGSGTQLSVL.

V and J are TRBV3-1 (or the pseudogene TRBV3-2) and TRBJ1-3; D is undetermined. Germline V lookup: CDR1 LGHDT, CDR2 YNNKEL (reference sequence). CDR3 length: 15 amino acids. V was shortened by 3 bases and J by 0 bases, with 9 bases between the two germline ends. CDR3 in amino acids: CASSQTIISGNTIYF. CDR3 bases: TGTGCCAGCAGCCAGACTATAATCTCTGGAAACACCATATATTTT.

The chain has TRBV3-1 (or the pseudogene TRBV3-2) and TRBJ1-2; the D is unclear. V was cut by 0 bases and J by 0 bases, with 11 bases left in between. Germline lookup yields CDR1 LGHDT and CDR2 YNNKEL (reference sequence). The CDR3 has 16 amino acids. CDR3 amino acids: CASSQDSGVSNYGYTF. The DNA of the CDR3 is TGTGCCAGCAGCCAAGATTCCGGGGTTTCTAACTATGGCTACACCTTC.

The chain employs TRBV11-2 and TRBJ1-2, with D possibly TRBD1 on 5 matching bases. CDR1 SGHAT and CDR2 FQNNGV come from the germline V gene. V dropped 5 bases and J dropped 4 bases, with 17 bases sitting between them. The CDR3 is 15 amino acids. The DNA of the CDR3 is TGTGCCAGCAGCCCAGGGACGACTAGGGGCTATGGCTACACCTTC. It codes for CASSPGTTRGYGYTF.

The chain uses TRBV18 and TRBJ1-2, with no clear D. V lost 0 bases and J lost 5, with 10 bases in between. The CDR3 runs to 14 residues. Germline-derived CDR1 and CDR2 are KGHSH and LQKENI. The CDR3 region has the DNA TGTGCCAGCTCACCACCGAGCCAACCATATGGCTACACCTTC. The encoded protein is CASSPPSQPYGYTF.

The J gene is TRBJ2-5, the V gene TRBV7-2; the match to TRBD1 covers 12 bases. Losses at the gene ends were 8 bases for V and 4 bases for J; bases not matched to a gene: 14. CDR3 length: 17 residues. Germline V gene sequence: CDR1 SGHTA, CDR2 FQGNSA. CDR3 nucleotides: TGTGCCAGCTCCTACCCCCTCGGGACAGGGGGCAGAGAGACCCAGTACTTC. It translates to CASSYPLGTGGRETQYF.

This clone was counted only a few times. The V gene is TRBV5-1, the J gene TRBJ1-1; 9 positions agree with TRBD1. The CDR3 sequence is 16 residues long. V trimming: 4 bases; J trimming: 0 bases; junction bases outside the gene matches: 7. CDR1 and CDR2 from the germline V gene are SGHRS and YFSETQ. CDR3 amino acids: CASSTGQGNMNTEAFF. In DNA, the CDR3 is TGCGCCAGCAGCACCGGACAGGGGAACATGAACACTGAAGCTTTCTTT.

The table lists this clone with a few counts. The chain couples TRBV5-4 to TRBJ2-5; possibly TRBD2 for D (6 bases). Per the germline V gene, CDR1 is SGHNT and CDR2 is YYREEE (reference sequence). V was shortened by 5 bases and J by 3 bases, with 17 bases between the two germline ends. This CDR3 contains 15 residues. The CDR3 nucleotides read TGTGCCAGCAGGCCGACCTTTAGCGGAGAAGAGACCCAGTACTTC. Its translation: CASRPTFSGEETQYF.

The table lists this clone with a count of one. The rearrangement joins TRBV27 to TRBJ1-1; TRBD1 is a possible D gene (6 bases). V lost 7 bases, J lost 7 bases, and 10 bases lay in between. The length of the CDR3 is 11 residues. Germline V gene lookup returns CDR1 MNHEY and CDR2 SMNVEV (reference sequence). The DNA for the CDR3 is TGTGCCAGCATCCAGGGGCTTGAAGCTTTCTTT. Translation gives CASIQGLEAFF.

The CDR3 DNA follows: TGTGCCAGCAGCTTAGGAGCCACCCGTAACACCATATATTTT. Translating it yields CASSLGATRNTIYF. V and J are TRBV11-2 and TRBJ1-3; D call uncertain. This CDR3 is built from 14 residues. Per germline, CDR1 SGHAT and CDR2 FQNNGV. V lost 1 base and J lost 7, with 11 bases in between.

Ten or more counts support this clone. This chain joins TRBV6-4 and TRBJ1-1; a weak D match, TRBD1 (6 bases). The CDR3 length is 14 residues. V was clipped by 5 bases and J by 5 bases, with 15 bases between them. Germline-derived CDR1 and CDR2 are MRHNA and SNTAGT. The CDR3 nucleotides read TGTGCCAGCAGTAGAGAGGGGGGGAATACTGAAGCTTTCTTT. Its translation is CASSREGGNTEAFF.

V gene TRBV7-2 combines with J gene TRBJ2-7; weak D call: TRBD1 (6 bases). The CDR3 is made up of 14 amino acids. Trimming took off 0 bases at V and 5 bases at J, with 11 bases between the two ends. Germline CDR1 and CDR2: SGHTA and FQGNSA. The CDR3 reads CASSLAPGAHEQYF. The CDR3 nucleotides read TGTGCCAGCAGCTTAGCCCCAGGGGCCCACGAGCAGTACTTC. Full variable domain (remainder filled in from reference TRBV7-2 and TRBJ2-7): GAGVSQSPSNKVTEKGKDVELRCDPISGHTALYWYRQSLGQGLEFLIYFQGNSAPDKSGLPSDRFSAERTGGSVSTLTIQRTQQEDSAVYLCASSLAPGAHEQYFGPGTRLTVT.

V usage is TRBV3-1 (or the pseudogene TRBV3-2) and J usage is TRBJ1-4, with a possible D match to TRBD1 (5 bases). The germline CDR1 and CDR2 sequences are LGHDT and YNNKEL (reference sequence). This CDR3 is built from 15 residues. Between the trimmed V and J ends, which lost 4 bases and 0 bases, there was a span of 9 bases. The CDR3 nucleotides read TGTGCCAGCAGCCCAGGGTCCACAACTAATGAAAAACTGTTTTTT. As protein: CASSPGSTTNEKLFF.

The gene calls are TRBV12-5 and TRBJ2-1, with 9 positions matching TRBD1. The V gene's germline CDR1 is LGHNT and CDR2 FRNRAP. CDR3 length equals 15 residues. The trim removed 1 base at V and 7 bases at J, leaving 5 bases unmatched. CDR3 sequence (DNA): TGTGCTAGTGGTTTGGACAGGGGGCGAGGAAATGAGCAGTTCTTC. Translation gives CASGLDRGRGNEQFF.

This clone came up a few times. CDR3 nucleotide sequence: TGTGCCAGCAGCTTACAAGGGGGCCCTTCGGGTGGTGAGCAGTTCTTC. Translating gives CASSLQGGPSGGEQFF. The chain joins TRBV11-3 to TRBJ2-1; 7 nucleotides match TRBD1. The V gene end was trimmed by 2 bases and the J gene end by 9 bases; junction bases not matched to a gene: 13. Germline CDR1 SGHNT, CDR2 YENEEA. The CDR3 length is 16 residues.

V gene TRBV11-1 combines with J gene TRBJ2-2; a weak D match, TRBD1 (6 bases). The V end lost 1 base, the J end lost 4 bases, and 7 bases lay between the germline ends. This CDR3 contains 14 residues. CDR1 and CDR2 (germline): SGHAT, FQDESV (reference sequence). CDR3 sequence: CASSLDRATGELFF. CDR3 DNA: TGTGCCAGCAGCTTAGACAGGGCCACCGGGGAGCTGTTTTTT.

This chain links TRBV10-2 with TRBJ1-6; TRBD1 matches 7 bases. The CDR3 has 13 amino acids. V was pared by 7 bases and J by 9 bases, with 6 bases of the junction left unmatched. Germline loops: CDR1 WSHSY, CDR2 SAAADI. In DNA, the CDR3 is TGCGCCAGCAACCAGGGGGTTCGTTCACCCCTCCACTTT. Its protein is CASNQGVRSPLHF.

This rearrangement joins TRBV14 to TRBJ1-5; a weak D match, TRBD1 (5 bases). The CDR3 length is 15 residues. V dropped 1 base and J dropped 3 bases, with 10 bases sitting between them. In germline, CDR1 is SGHDN, CDR2 FVKESK. CDR3 sequence: CASSQASGPNQPQHF. The CDR3 nucleotides are TGTGCCAGCAGCCAAGCTTCAGGGCCCAATCAGCCCCAGCATTTT. Filled out from reference TRBV14 and TRBJ1-5, the complete variable domain reads EAGVTQFPSHSVIEKGQTVTLRCDPISGHDNLYWYRRVMGKEIKFLLHFVKESKQDESGMPNNRFLAERTGGTYSTLKVQPAELEDSGVYFCASSQASGPNQPQHFGDGTRLSIL.

The chain employs TRBV6-2 or TRBV6-3 and TRBJ2-2; the D gene is possibly TRBD2 (6 bases). CDR1 MNHEY and CDR2 SVGEGT come from the germline V gene. CDR3 length: 15 amino acids. V lost 5 bases to trimming and J lost 4 bases, with 14 bases between them. The chain's CDR3 is CASSPLAAATGELFF. CDR3 DNA sequence: TGTGCCAGCAGTCCCTTAGCGGCCGCCACCGGGGAGCTGTTTTTT.

This sequence joins TRBV11-3 and TRBJ2-2; TRBD1 might be the D (6 bases). Germline V gene sequence: CDR1 SGHNT, CDR2 YENEEA. This CDR3 is built from 13 residues. Trimming took 5 bases from V and 7 from J, leaving 11 bases between them. The CDR3 sequence: CASSARGGGELFF. CDR3 in DNA: TGTGCCAGCAGCGCGCGAGGGGGCGGGGAGCTGTTTTTT.